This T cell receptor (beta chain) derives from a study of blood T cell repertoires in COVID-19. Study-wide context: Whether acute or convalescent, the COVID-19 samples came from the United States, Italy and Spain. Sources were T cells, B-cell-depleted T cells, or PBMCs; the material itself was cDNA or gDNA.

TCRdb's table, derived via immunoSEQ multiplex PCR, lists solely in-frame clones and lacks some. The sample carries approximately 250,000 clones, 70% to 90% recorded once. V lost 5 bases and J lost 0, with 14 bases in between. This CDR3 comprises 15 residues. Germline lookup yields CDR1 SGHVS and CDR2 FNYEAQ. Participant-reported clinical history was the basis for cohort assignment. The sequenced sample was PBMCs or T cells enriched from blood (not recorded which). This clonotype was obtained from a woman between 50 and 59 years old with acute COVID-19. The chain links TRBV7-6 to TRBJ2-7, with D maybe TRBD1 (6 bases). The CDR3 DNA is TGTGCCAGCAGCACCGGACAGACGAGCTCCTACGAGCAGTACTTC. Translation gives CASSTGQTSSYEQYF.